A single sample gave rise to the 2 T cell receptor beta chains below, sequenced in a study of Ad26.COV2.S vaccination and SARS-CoV-2 variants. The sample's treatment: roughly 18 received Ad26.COV2.S at low or high dose, single or two shots; 5 received placebo; per-sample allocation not given. Day 63 after the first injection of vaccine or placebo was the sampling time. Sequencing used immunoSEQ multiplex PCR; TCRdb keeps in-frame clones, though not all of them. The sample has fewer than 400,000 clones, 70% to 90% seen once. The sample consisted of peripheral blood, taken in a trial of Ad26.COV2.S vaccine versus placebo. These TCRs come from a person between 18 and 65 years old who received the Ad26.COV2.S COVID-19 vaccine or a placebo.

The chain recombines TRBV19 with TRBJ2-6, with unresolved D. Looked up from germline, CDR1 is LNHDA and CDR2 is SQIVND (reference sequence). V lost 6 bases and J 3 bases, leaving 3 bases between the germline ends. This CDR3 has 12 amino acids. In DNA form, the CDR3 reads TGTGCCAGTAGCGGTGGGGCCAACGTCCTGACTTTC. This encodes CASSGGANVLTF.

J is TRBJ1-2 and V is TRBV4-1, with D unclear. Germline loops: CDR1 MGHRA, CDR2 YSYEKL. Trimming took off 4 bases at V and 3 bases at J, with 9 bases between the two ends. The CDR3 is made up of 13 amino acids. The CDR3, as DNA: TGCGCCAGCAGCCCAATACAAGACTATGGCTACACCTTC. This codes for CASSPIQDYGYTF.